The rows below give T cell receptor beta chains drawn from one sample of a study of shared clonotypes between healthy human individuals. Sequencing used immunoSEQ multiplex PCR; TCRdb keeps in-frame clones, though not all of them. The data hold some 2 million clones, with over 85% observed a single time. The sample was naive CD8+ T cells sorted from blood. The receptors derive from a young man in good health. CDR3s include the opening cysteine and the closing phenylalanine or tryptophan. The D gene is left open where the match is weak. For some rows the clone size is stated as once, few or many, or as a class when expanded; others skip it.

d_call: -
v_call: TRBV27
j_call: TRBJ2-7
cdr3_length: 14
clone_size: -
cdr3_nt: TGTGCCAGCAGTTTCTCCGTCTCAGGGAACGAGCAGTACTTC
cdr3_aa: CASSFSVSGNEQYF

d_call: TRBD1
v_call: TRBV4-1
j_call: TRBJ1-4
cdr3_length: 15
clone_size: -
cdr3_nt: TGCGCCAGCAGCTACAGGGGCTCGGTCGGGGAAAAACTGTTTTTT
cdr3_aa: CASSYRGSVGEKLFF

d_call: -
v_call: TRBV10-2
j_call: TRBJ2-7
cdr3_length: 13
clone_size: -
cdr3_nt: TGCGCCAGCAGTGGTTTAGGGTCCTACGAGCAGTACTTC
cdr3_aa: CASSGLGSYEQYF

d_call: -
v_call: TRBV7-9
j_call: TRBJ2-2
cdr3_length: 13
clone_size: -
cdr3_nt: TGTGCCAGCAGCTTTGACCACACCGGGGAGCTGTTTTTT
cdr3_aa: CASSFDHTGELFF

d_call: TRBD1
v_call: TRBV7-9
j_call: TRBJ1-2
cdr3_length: 17
clone_size: -
cdr3_nt: TGTGCCAGCAGCTTAGAGGGGGCCGAGAATAATCCCTATGGCTACACCTTC
cdr3_aa: CASSLEGAENNPYGYTF

d_call: -
v_call: TRBV5-1
j_call: TRBJ1-1
cdr3_length: 14
clone_size: once
cdr3_nt: TGCGCCAGCAGCTACCGGGATCCGAACACTGAAGCTTTCTTT
cdr3_aa: CASSYRDPNTEAFF

d_call: -
v_call: TRBV5-1
j_call: TRBJ1-1
cdr3_length: 14
clone_size: -
cdr3_nt: TGCGCCAGCAGCTGGGAGACGGGGAACACTGAAGCTTTCTTT
cdr3_aa: CASSWETGNTEAFF

d_call: -
v_call: TRBV27
j_call: TRBJ1-1
cdr3_length: 15
clone_size: -
cdr3_nt: TGTGCCAGCAGTTTATCGCTAGGGGTTGAAACTGAAGCTTTCTTT
cdr3_aa: CASSLSLGVETEAFF

d_call: TRBD1
v_call: TRBV10-2
j_call: TRBJ2-7
cdr3_length: 16
clone_size: -
cdr3_nt: TGCGCCAGCAGTGAGTCTCCGGGACAGGGGTCGTACGAGCAGTACTTC
cdr3_aa: CASSESPGQGSYEQYF

d_call: -
v_call: TRBV2
j_call: TRBJ2-5
cdr3_length: 10
clone_size: -
cdr3_nt: TGTGCCAGCAGTGCGGGGACCCAGTACTTC
cdr3_aa: CASSAGTQYF

d_call: -
v_call: TRBV27
j_call: TRBJ2-3
cdr3_length: 16
clone_size: -
cdr3_nt: TGTGCCAGCAGCCCTGGGGCGGGGGCTGGGGCAGATACGCAGTATTTT
cdr3_aa: CASSPGAGAGADTQYF

d_call: -
v_call: TRBV19
j_call: TRBJ1-3
cdr3_length: 15
clone_size: -
cdr3_nt: TGTGCCAGTAGTATGGGGAAGAGCTCTGGAAACACCATATATTTT
cdr3_aa: CASSMGKSSGNTIYF

d_call: -
v_call: TRBV7-9
j_call: TRBJ1-2
cdr3_length: 15
clone_size: -
cdr3_nt: TGTGCCAGCAGCCCACTAGAGGAGGTTTGGTCTGGCTACACCTTC
cdr3_aa: CASSPLEEVWSGYTF

d_call: -
v_call: TRBV28
j_call: TRBJ1-4
cdr3_length: 14
clone_size: once
cdr3_nt: TGTGCCAGCAGTTTAGAGGGGGGTAATGAAAAACTGTTTTTT
cdr3_aa: CASSLEGGNEKLFF

d_call: TRBD2
v_call: TRBV7-9
j_call: TRBJ2-1
cdr3_length: 12
clone_size: -
cdr3_nt: TGTGCCAGCCCCCCAGAGCTAGCGGGGGGGTTCTTC
cdr3_aa: CASPPELAGGFF

d_call: -
v_call: TRBV7-3
j_call: TRBJ2-7
cdr3_length: 15
clone_size: once
cdr3_nt: TGTGCCAGCAGCGTAGGGCAGGGCCCAACCTACGAGCAGTACTTC
cdr3_aa: CASSVGQGPTYEQYF

d_call: -
v_call: TRBV9
j_call: TRBJ1-3
cdr3_length: 12
clone_size: -
cdr3_nt: TGTGCCAGCAGCGTTTATAGCGGGGCCATATATTTT
cdr3_aa: CASSVYSGAIYF

d_call: TRBD2
v_call: TRBV7-6
j_call: TRBJ2-3
cdr3_length: 15
clone_size: -
cdr3_nt: TGTGCCAGCAGCTTAATCAGCGGGGGGCTGGATACGCAGTATTTT
cdr3_aa: CASSLISGGLDTQYF

d_call: -
v_call: TRBV28
j_call: TRBJ1-1
cdr3_length: 14
clone_size: once
cdr3_nt: TGTGCCAGCAGCTTCATCAGGGGTGACACTGAAGCTTTCTTT
cdr3_aa: CASSFIRGDTEAFF

d_call: -
v_call: TRBV28
j_call: TRBJ1-5
cdr3_length: 14
clone_size: -
cdr3_nt: TGTGCCAGCAGTCCCACCGCAAAAAATCAGCCCCAGCATTTT
cdr3_aa: CASSPTAKNQPQHF

d_call: TRBD2
v_call: TRBV5-6
j_call: TRBJ2-1
cdr3_length: 14
clone_size: -
cdr3_nt: TGTGCCAGCAGCTTGGAGACTAGCTCACGAGAGCAGTTCTTC
cdr3_aa: CASSLETSSREQFF

d_call: TRBD2
v_call: TRBV2
j_call: TRBJ2-1
cdr3_length: 14
clone_size: -
cdr3_nt: TGTGCCAGCGTAAGCGGGGGGGCTTACAATGAGCAGTTCTTC
cdr3_aa: CASVSGGAYNEQFF

d_call: -
v_call: TRBV7-9
j_call: TRBJ2-2
cdr3_length: 13
clone_size: -
cdr3_nt: TGTGCCAGCAGCTTCACGACTACCGGGGAGCTGTTTTTT
cdr3_aa: CASSFTTTGELFF

d_call: -
v_call: TRBV30
j_call: TRBJ1-1
cdr3_length: 13
clone_size: few
cdr3_nt: TGTGCCTGGAGTGTGGAGACGAGCACTGAAGCTTTCTTT
cdr3_aa: CAWSVETSTEAFF

d_call: TRBD1
v_call: TRBV15
j_call: TRBJ2-2
cdr3_length: 14
clone_size: once
cdr3_nt: TGTGCCACCAGCTACCGACAGGGGCTCGGGGAGCTGTTTTTT
cdr3_aa: CATSYRQGLGELFF

d_call: TRBD1
v_call: TRBV6-5
j_call: TRBJ1-1
cdr3_length: 16
clone_size: -
cdr3_nt: TGTGCCAGCAGTTACTCGAAACAGGGGGCTGGCACTGAAGCTTTCTTT
cdr3_aa: CASSYSKQGAGTEAFF

d_call: -
v_call: TRBV5-1
j_call: TRBJ2-7
cdr3_length: 16
clone_size: once
cdr3_nt: TGCGCCAGCAGCTTGGAGGGCGGGGGCCGTTCCTACGAGCAGTACTTC
cdr3_aa: CASSLEGGGRSYEQYF

d_call: -
v_call: TRBV5-1
j_call: TRBJ1-2
cdr3_length: 14
clone_size: -
cdr3_nt: TGCGCCAGCAGCGATTTTGACCTCCAGTATGGCTACACCTTC
cdr3_aa: CASSDFDLQYGYTF

d_call: -
v_call: TRBV6-1
j_call: TRBJ1-5
cdr3_length: 14
clone_size: -
cdr3_nt: TGTGCCAGCAGTGGGGGTTATAGCAATCAGCCCCAGCATTTT
cdr3_aa: CASSGGYSNQPQHF

d_call: -
v_call: TRBV11-2
j_call: TRBJ2-7
cdr3_length: 14
clone_size: -
cdr3_nt: TGTGCCAGCAGCTTAGACACAGGTTACTACGAGCAGTACTTC
cdr3_aa: CASSLDTGYYEQYF

d_call: TRBD1
v_call: TRBV5-6
j_call: TRBJ2-7
cdr3_length: 15
clone_size: -
cdr3_nt: TGTGCCAGCAGCTTCACGACAGGGAGTTCCTACGAGCAGTACTTC
cdr3_aa: CASSFTTGSSYEQYF

d_call: -
v_call: TRBV19
j_call: TRBJ1-4
cdr3_length: 12
clone_size: -
cdr3_nt: TGTGCCAGTACGATGGACAGACAAAAACTGTTTTTT
cdr3_aa: CASTMDRQKLFF

d_call: -
v_call: TRBV6-1
j_call: TRBJ1-1
cdr3_length: 15
clone_size: -
cdr3_nt: TGTGCCAGCGGCCGCGCGGGCCTAGTGTTCACTGAAGCTTTCTTT
cdr3_aa: CASGRAGLVFTEAFF

d_call: TRBD2
v_call: TRBV27
j_call: TRBJ2-5
cdr3_length: 14
clone_size: -
cdr3_nt: TGTGCCAGCAGCCTTATCGGGGGGGCGGCGACCCAGTACTTC
cdr3_aa: CASSLIGGAATQYF

d_call: -
v_call: TRBV5-1
j_call: TRBJ2-2
cdr3_length: 15
clone_size: -
cdr3_nt: TGCGCCAGCAGCTTGGGTGCAGTCAACACCGGGGAGCTGTTTTTT
cdr3_aa: CASSLGAVNTGELFF

d_call: TRBD2
v_call: TRBV30
j_call: TRBJ2-1
cdr3_length: 16
clone_size: -
cdr3_nt: TGTGCCTGGAGCGACCTCGGGCGGGAGGTGGTCGATGAGCAGTTCTTC
cdr3_aa: CAWSDLGREVVDEQFF

d_call: -
v_call: TRBV10-3
j_call: TRBJ1-5
cdr3_length: 14
clone_size: -
cdr3_nt: TGTGCCATCAGTGATACGGATAGCAATCAGCCCCAGCATTTT
cdr3_aa: CAISDTDSNQPQHF

d_call: -
v_call: TRBV4-1
j_call: TRBJ1-2
cdr3_length: 15
clone_size: -
cdr3_nt: TGCGCCAGCAGCCAAGATCCGGGGGGCGCCTATGGCTACACCTTC
cdr3_aa: CASSQDPGGAYGYTF

d_call: -
v_call: TRBV11-2
j_call: TRBJ2-2
cdr3_length: 15
clone_size: -
cdr3_nt: TGTGCCAGCAGCTTAGGGTTGGGGGTAGCCGGGGAGCTGTTTTTT
cdr3_aa: CASSLGLGVAGELFF

d_call: -
v_call: TRBV30
j_call: TRBJ2-7
cdr3_length: 11
clone_size: -
cdr3_nt: TGTGCCTGGAGTTGGGGTTACGAGCAGTACTTC
cdr3_aa: CAWSWGYEQYF

d_call: TRBD1
v_call: TRBV5-1
j_call: TRBJ2-7
cdr3_length: 15
clone_size: -
cdr3_nt: TGCGCCAGCAGCAAGGGGACAGGAACCCTCTACGAGCAGTACTTC
cdr3_aa: CASSKGTGTLYEQYF

d_call: -
v_call: TRBV4-1
j_call: TRBJ1-2
cdr3_length: 15
clone_size: -
cdr3_nt: TGCGCCAGCAGCCAAGTTGGGGGTCGGGGCGATGGCTACACCTTC
cdr3_aa: CASSQVGGRGDGYTF